The 2 T cell receptor beta chains below all came from one sample that was sequenced in a study of CD8+ T cells in alopecia areata (dated by TCRdb to between 2017 and 2018). The method was the immunoSEQ multiplex PCR assay. For TCR sequencing, RNA was extracted from every sample and reverse transcribed into cDNA to serve as template. This is the immuneACCESS table as TCRdb keeps it, with only in-frame sequences that have V and J called. A part of the clones is gone; compared with another copy, unresolved V genes explain less than half, and the rest is unexplained. This sample holds about 100,000 clones; roughly 59% were observed only once. 20% to 25% of the sample is held by the ten biggest clonotypes. Sequences were obtained from CD8+ T cells sorted from blood. These TCRs come from a human donor in good health.

Notes on this clone: The same CDR3 can be traced to other DNA sequences in this sample. The chain uses TRBV7-2 and TRBJ2-7; D ambiguous. This CDR3 contains 11 residues. The germline V gene has CDR1 SGHTA and CDR2 FQGNSA. Trimming removed 4 bases at V and 2 bases at J, with 3 bases between. The CDR3 region is CASSSTYEQYF. In DNA, the CDR3 is TGTGCCAGCAGCTCGACCTACGAGCAGTACTTC.

V is TRBV6-6 and J is TRBJ2-3; 7 positions match TRBD1. The CDR3 runs to 14 residues. Germline assignment: CDR1 MNHNY and CDR2 SVGAGI (reference sequence). V dropped 6 bases and J dropped 6; count of bases not matched to a gene: 9. CDR3 nucleotides: TGTGCCAGCAGCGGGACAGCCCAAGGGGATACGCAGTATTTT. Amino acid sequence: CASSGTAQGDTQYF.